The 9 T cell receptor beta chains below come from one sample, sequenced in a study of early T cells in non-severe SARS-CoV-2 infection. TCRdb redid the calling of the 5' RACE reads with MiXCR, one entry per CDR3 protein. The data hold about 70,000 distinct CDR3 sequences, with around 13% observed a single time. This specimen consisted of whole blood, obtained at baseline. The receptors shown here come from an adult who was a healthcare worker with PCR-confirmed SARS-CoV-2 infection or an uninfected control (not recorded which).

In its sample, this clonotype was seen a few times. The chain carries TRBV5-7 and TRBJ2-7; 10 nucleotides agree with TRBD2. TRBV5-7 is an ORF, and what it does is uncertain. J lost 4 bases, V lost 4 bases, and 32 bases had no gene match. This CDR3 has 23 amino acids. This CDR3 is CASSLGTGPPPSLAGVMSYEQYF. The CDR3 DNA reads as TGTGCCAGCAGCCTGGGGACAGGACCGCCACCTTCTCTAGCGGGAGTTATGTCTTACGAGCAGTACTTC.

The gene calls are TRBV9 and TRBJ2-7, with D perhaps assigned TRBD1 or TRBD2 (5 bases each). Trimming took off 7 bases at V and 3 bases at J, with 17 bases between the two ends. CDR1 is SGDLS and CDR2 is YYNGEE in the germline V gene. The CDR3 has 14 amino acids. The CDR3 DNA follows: TGTGCCAGCTCTCCTTACCGGGACCACTACGAGCAGTACTTC. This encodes CASSPYRDHYEQYF.

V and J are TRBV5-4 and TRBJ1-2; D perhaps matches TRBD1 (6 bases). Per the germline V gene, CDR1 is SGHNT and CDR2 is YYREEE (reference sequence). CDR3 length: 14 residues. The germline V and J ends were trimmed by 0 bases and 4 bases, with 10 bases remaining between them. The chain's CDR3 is CASSLETGSYGYTF. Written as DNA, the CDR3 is TGTGCCAGCAGCTTGGAGACAGGTAGCTATGGCTACACCTTC. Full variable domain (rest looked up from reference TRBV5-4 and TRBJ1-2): ETGVTQSPTHLIKTRGQQVTLRCSSQSGHNTVSWYQQALGQGPQFIFQYYREEENGRGNFPPRFSGLQFPNYSSELNVNALELDDSALYLCASSLETGSYGYTFGSGTRLTVV.

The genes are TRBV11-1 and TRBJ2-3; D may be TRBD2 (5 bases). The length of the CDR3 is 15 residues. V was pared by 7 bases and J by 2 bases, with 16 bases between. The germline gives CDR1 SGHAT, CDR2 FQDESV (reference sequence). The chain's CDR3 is CASTPRARATDTQYF. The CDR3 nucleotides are TGTGCCAGCACCCCCCGGGCGCGGGCCACAGATACGCAGTATTTT.

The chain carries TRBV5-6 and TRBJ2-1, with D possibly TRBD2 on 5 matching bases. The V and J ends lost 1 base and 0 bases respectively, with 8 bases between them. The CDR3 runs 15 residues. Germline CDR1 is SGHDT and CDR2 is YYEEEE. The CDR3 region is CASSLLSGSYNEQFF. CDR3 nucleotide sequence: TGTGCCAGCAGCTTGCTAAGCGGCTCCTACAATGAGCAGTTCTTC.

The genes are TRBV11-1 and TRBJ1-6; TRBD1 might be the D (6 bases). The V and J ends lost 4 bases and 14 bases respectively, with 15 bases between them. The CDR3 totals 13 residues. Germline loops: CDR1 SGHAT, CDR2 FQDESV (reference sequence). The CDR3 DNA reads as TGTGCCAGCAGCTCGGCGGGACACCTGACCCTCCACTTT. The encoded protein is CASSSAGHLTLHF.

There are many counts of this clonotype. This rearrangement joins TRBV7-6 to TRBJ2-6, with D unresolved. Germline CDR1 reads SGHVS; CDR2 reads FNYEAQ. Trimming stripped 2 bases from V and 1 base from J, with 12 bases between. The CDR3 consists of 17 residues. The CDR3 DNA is TGTGCCAGCAGCTTATGGGATACCGCTTCTGGGGCCAACGTCCTGACTTTC. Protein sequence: CASSLWDTASGANVLTF.

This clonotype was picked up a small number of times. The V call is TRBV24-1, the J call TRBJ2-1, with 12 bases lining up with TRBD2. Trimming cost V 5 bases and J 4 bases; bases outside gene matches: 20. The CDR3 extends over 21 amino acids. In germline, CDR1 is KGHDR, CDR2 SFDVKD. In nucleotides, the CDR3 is TGTGCCACCAGTGCTGGGGGACAGGGCGCTAGCGGGAGGGCAGGTTACAATGAGCAGTTCTTC. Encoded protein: CATSAGGQGASGRAGYNEQFF.

The CDR3 loop reads CASSLGDRDTDTQYF. CDR3 in DNA: TGTGCCAGCAGCTTAGGGGACAGAGACACAGATACGCAGTATTTT. The chain recombines TRBV7-3 with TRBJ2-3; 7 bases are shared with TRBD1. The CDR3 is made up of 15 amino acids. V shed 2 bases, J shed 2 bases, and the junction held 4 bases outside the gene matches. Germline V gene lookup returns CDR1 SGHTA and CDR2 FQGTGA. Drawing the rest from reference TRBV7-3 and TRBJ2-3, the complete variable domain is GAGVSQTPSNKVTEKGKYVELRCDPISGHTALYWYRQSLGQGPEFLIYFQGTGAADDSGLPNDRFFAVRPEGSVSTLKIQRTERGDSAVYLCASSLGDRDTDTQYFGPGTRLTVL.